This T cell receptor beta chain was sequenced for a study of vaccination effects on CD4 cells after COVID-19. Using immunoSEQ multiplex PCR, the repertoire was profiled, and TCRdb retains in-frame clones only, with some absent. The sample records about 73,000 clones, roughly 74% being singletons. The CDR3 length is 16 residues. Germline V gene sequence: CDR1 LGHDT, CDR2 YNNKEL (reference sequence). V lost 0 bases and J 5 bases, leaving 14 bases between the germline ends. Study results and limitations: Among infection- and vaccine-induced clones, marked clonal contraction occurred late after vaccination.

Remarks on this clone: No antigen is known for it.

Peptide-pool stimulation followed by sequencing identified expanded antigen-specific CD4+ clonotypes in the ViraFEST assay. Culturing for about 10 days preceded CD4+ T cell isolation. Nobody among the vaccine recipients had prior SARS-CoV-2 infection (nucleocapsid antibodies were negative). They grew a few million PBMC in each well, adding about 10 IU/ml IL-2 and about 9.9 ug/ml peptides. The receptor was derived from a human donor who received a COVID-19 vaccine. The starting material was CD4+ T cells from PBMCs cultured with HCoV-NL63 spike peptides, obtained before COVID-19 vaccination. The chain links TRBV3-1 (or the pseudogene TRBV3-2) to TRBJ1-5; the D gene is possibly TRBD1 (6 bases). CDR3 nucleotide sequence: TGTGCCAGCAGCCAAGATTGGGGGCGAAGGGATCAGCCCCAGCATTTT. This translates into CASSQDWGRRDQPQHF.